This TCR beta chain is from a study of blood T cell repertoires in COVID-19. Study-wide background: Sample material is recorded as cDNA or gDNA derived from T cells, B-cell-depleted T cells, or PBMCs.

Germline CDR1 reads SGHNT; CDR2 reads YYREEE (reference sequence). The CDR3 runs to 16 residues. V shed 4 bases, J shed 10 bases, and the junction held 19 bases outside the gene matches. Generated by immunoSEQ multiplex PCR, the TCRdb table keeps only in-frame clones and is missing some. The table has around 18,000 clones, 65% to 80% seen once; the top ten hold approximately 15%. Patients from Seattle were sampled longitudinally, starting during active infection. Input material: peripheral blood. The receptor was isolated from a man between 65 and 80 years old with COVID-19, enrolled during active disease. The chain has TRBV5-4 and TRBJ2-7, with 8 positions matching TRBD1. The CDR3 protein is CASSPGGGDGRWAQYF. Written as DNA, the CDR3 is TGTGCCAGCAGCCCAGGGGGCGGGGACGGAAGATGGGCCCAGTACTTC.